The 8 T cell receptor beta chains below come from one sample, sequenced in a study of T-cell reconstitution after alpha-beta-depleted transplantation in children. Researchers prepared the TCRbeta library using unique molecular identifiers, the study reports. MiXCR was run by TCRdb on the PCR reads, yielding one entry per CDR3 protein. The data hold about 140,000 distinct CDR3 sequences, with 8% to 10% observed a single time. Sequenced material: PBMCs, mostly from graft donor cells, taken 180 days after TCRalphabeta/CD19-depleted stem cell transplant. The receptor source for this set is a female patient under 10 years old who had a stem cell transplant for congenital amegakaryocytic thrombocytopenia, so the T cells may come from the graft donor.

This clonotype was detected ten times or more. The V gene is TRBV14, the J gene TRBJ1-4, with D possibly matching TRBD1 (5 bases). This CDR3 region has 14 residues. Germline CDR1 and CDR2: SGHDN and FVKESK. Trimming stripped 2 bases from V and 3 bases from J, with 7 bases between. The CDR3 reads CASSQLGPNEKLFF. DNA for the CDR3: TGTGCCAGCAGCCAACTGGGACCTAATGAAAAACTGTTTTTT.

This clonotype was observed a handful of times. V gene TRBV20-1 combines with J gene TRBJ2-7, with 11 bases aligning to TRBD1. This CDR3 region has 14 residues. V lost 6 bases, J lost 3 bases, and 7 bases stayed unmatched. In germline, CDR1 is DFQATT, CDR2 SNEGSKA (reference sequence). CDR3 coding DNA: TGCAGTGCGTCAAAGGACAGGGGGCTCTACGAGCAGTACTTC. As protein: CSASKDRGLYEQYF.

This clonotype showed up many times. CDR3 sequence reads: CASSQDLIWLADEQFF. In nucleotides, the CDR3 is TGCGCCAGCAGCCAAGATCTTATTTGGCTAGCAGATGAGCAGTTCTTC. The chain recombines TRBV4-1 with TRBJ2-1, with D possibly being TRBD2 (5 bases). Germline loops: CDR1 MGHRA, CDR2 YSYEKL. The CDR3 sequence is 16 residues long. Trimming removed 0 bases at V and 8 bases at J, with 17 bases between.

Points on this clonotype: A single base separates this from a much larger clone, so it may be a read error. J is TRBJ2-1 and V is TRBV7-6; TRBD2 aligns across 10 bases. This CDR3 has 15 amino acids. Germline loops: CDR1 SGHVS, CDR2 FNYEAQ. CDR3 nucleotides: TGTGTCAGCAGGCCTACTAGCGGGAACTACAATGAGCAGTTCTTC. Translation: CVSRPTSGNYNEQFF.

The chain couples TRBV15 to TRBJ2-1; no firm D call. This CDR3 has 15 amino acids. Germline V gene data show CDR1 as LNHNV and CDR2 as YYDKDF (reference sequence). The ends were cut back, 5 bases at V and 2 bases at J, with 13 bases in the middle. The CDR3 is CATSDFRGAYNEQFF. DNA of the CDR3: TGTGCCACCAGCGACTTCAGAGGCGCCTACAATGAGCAGTTCTTC.

The table lists this clonotype with many counts. The chain uses TRBV7-6 and TRBJ2-6, with D possibly being TRBD1 (5 bases). Trimming stripped 4 bases from V and 0 bases from J, with 19 bases between. Germline loops: CDR1 SGHVS, CDR2 FNYEAQ. This CDR3 comprises 19 residues. The CDR3 DNA reads as TGTGCCAGCAGCTCAAGACAGTTTCTAGTTGACTCTGGGGCCAACGTCCTGACTTTC. It translates to CASSSRQFLVDSGANVLTF.

This chain connects TRBV20-1 to TRBJ2-1; 9 nucleotides line up with TRBD1. The CDR3 consists of 17 residues. Trimming at V came to 1 base and at J to 3 bases, leaving 10 bases not matched to a gene. The V gene's germline CDR1 is DFQATT and CDR2 SNEGSKA (reference sequence). CDR3: CSARVSPGQGYYNEQFF. The CDR3 DNA reads as TGCAGTGCTAGAGTATCACCGGGACAGGGCTACTACAATGAGCAGTTCTTC.

As regards this clonotype: A much more abundant neighbour one base away suggests this may be a read error. The chain is built from TRBV25-1 and TRBJ2-1; 10 nucleotides match TRBD2. The CDR3 has 14 residues. Trimming at V came to 4 bases and at J to 9 bases, leaving 6 bases not matched to a gene. Germline CDR1 MGHDK, CDR2 SYGVNS. The CDR3 bases are TGTGCCAGCAGTGCACACAGCGGGGGGGGTGAGCAGTTCTTC. Amino acid sequence: CASSAHSGGGEQFF.